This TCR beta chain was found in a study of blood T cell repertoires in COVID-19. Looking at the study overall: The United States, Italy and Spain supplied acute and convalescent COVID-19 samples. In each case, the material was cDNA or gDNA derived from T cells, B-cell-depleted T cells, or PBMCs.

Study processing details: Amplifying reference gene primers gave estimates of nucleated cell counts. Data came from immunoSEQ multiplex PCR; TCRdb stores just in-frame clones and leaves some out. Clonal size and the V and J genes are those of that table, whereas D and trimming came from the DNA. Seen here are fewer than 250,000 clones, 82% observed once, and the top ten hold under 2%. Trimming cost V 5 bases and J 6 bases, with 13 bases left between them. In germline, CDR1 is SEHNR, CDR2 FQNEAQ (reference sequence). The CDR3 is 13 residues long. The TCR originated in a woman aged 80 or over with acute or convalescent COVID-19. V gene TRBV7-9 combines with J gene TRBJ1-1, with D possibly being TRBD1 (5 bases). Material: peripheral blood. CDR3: CASSVIQGSEAFF. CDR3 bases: TGTGCCAGCAGCGTAATCCAGGGTTCTGAAGCTTTCTTT.